This T cell receptor (beta chain) was sequenced during a study of PD-1 blockade in classical Hodgkin lymphoma. Sequencing was performed with immunoSEQ multiplex PCR; in TCRdb, only in-frame clones are kept and a portion is missing. The sample holds fewer than 80,000 clones; over 55% are singletons and the top ten take approximately 8.4%. Findings of the study overall: At baseline, newly diagnosed patients reportedly showed less TCR diversity than healthy donors. Repertoire differences have undefined causes, possibly disease activity or prior therapy. Complete responders showed a baseline diversity that resembled the diversity of newly diagnosed patients.

Each patient relapsed following autologous stem cell transplantation, and prior brentuximab vedotin exposure differed. Turning to this clone: Its antigen is as yet unknown.

This specimen was peripheral blood mononuclear cells (PBMCs), taken before the second cycle of nivolumab. This receptor was identified in a human donor with classical Hodgkin lymphoma.

CDR3: CASSLAGQQLYEQYF. CDR3 DNA: TGTGCCAGCAGCTTGGCTGGACAGCAGCTCTACGAGCAGTACTTC. The J gene is TRBJ2-7, the V gene TRBV5-5, with a possible D match to TRBD1 (6 bases). The CDR3 sequence is 15 residues long. Germline loops: CDR1 SGHKS, CDR2 YYEKEE (reference sequence). The V end lost 0 bases, the J end lost 3 bases, and 13 bases lay between the germline ends.